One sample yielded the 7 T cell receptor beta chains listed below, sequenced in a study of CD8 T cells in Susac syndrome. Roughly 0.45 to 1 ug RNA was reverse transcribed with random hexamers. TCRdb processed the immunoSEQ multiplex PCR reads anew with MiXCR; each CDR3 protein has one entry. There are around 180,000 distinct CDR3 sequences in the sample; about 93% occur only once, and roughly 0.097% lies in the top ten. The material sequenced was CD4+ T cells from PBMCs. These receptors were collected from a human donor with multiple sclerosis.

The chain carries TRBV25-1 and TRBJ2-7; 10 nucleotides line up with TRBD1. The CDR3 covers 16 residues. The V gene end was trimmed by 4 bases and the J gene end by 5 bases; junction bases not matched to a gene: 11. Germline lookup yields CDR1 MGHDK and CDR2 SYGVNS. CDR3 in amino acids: CASSALTRDRGNEQYF. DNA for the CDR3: TGTGCCAGCAGTGCTTTAACCCGGGACAGGGGTAACGAGCAGTACTTC.

The CDR3 protein is CASKPRRDPYEQYF. The CDR3 DNA reads as TGTGCCAGCAAACCAAGGCGGGATCCCTACGAGCAGTACTTC. The chain uses TRBV6-5 and TRBJ2-7; TRBD2 might be the D (6 bases). Between the trimmed V and J ends, which lost 7 bases and 2 bases, there was a span of 15 bases. The germline gives CDR1 MNHEY, CDR2 SVGAGI. The CDR3 is 14 residues long.

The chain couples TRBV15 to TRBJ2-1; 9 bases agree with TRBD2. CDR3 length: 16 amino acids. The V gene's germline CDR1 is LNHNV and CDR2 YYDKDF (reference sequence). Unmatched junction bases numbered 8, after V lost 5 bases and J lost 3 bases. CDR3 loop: CATSSRSGRRYNEQFF. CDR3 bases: TGTGCCACCAGCTCACGGAGCGGGAGGCGCTACAATGAGCAGTTCTTC.

CDR3 DNA: TGTGCCAGCAGCCCCGTTGGTGCCGAGCAGTACTTC. The encoded protein is CASSPVGAEQYF. This chain uses TRBV7-2 with TRBJ2-7, with no clear D. Trimming stripped 5 bases from V and 6 bases from J, with 11 bases between. The CDR3 totals 12 residues. Germline CDR1 SGHTA, CDR2 FQGNSA.

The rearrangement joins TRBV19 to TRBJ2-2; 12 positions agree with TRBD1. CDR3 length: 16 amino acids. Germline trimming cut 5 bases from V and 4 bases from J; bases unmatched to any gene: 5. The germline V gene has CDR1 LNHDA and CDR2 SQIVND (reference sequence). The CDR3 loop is CASSPRDRGPTGELFF. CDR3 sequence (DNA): TGTGCCAGTAGTCCACGGGACAGGGGGCCCACCGGGGAGCTGTTTTTT.

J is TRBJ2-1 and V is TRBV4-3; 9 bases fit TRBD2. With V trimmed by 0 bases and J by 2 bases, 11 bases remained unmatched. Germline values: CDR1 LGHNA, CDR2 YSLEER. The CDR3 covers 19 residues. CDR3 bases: TGCGCCAGCAGCCAAGATCACGCAGGACTAGCGCTTACCTACAATGAGCAGTTCTTC. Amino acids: CASSQDHAGLALTYNEQFF.

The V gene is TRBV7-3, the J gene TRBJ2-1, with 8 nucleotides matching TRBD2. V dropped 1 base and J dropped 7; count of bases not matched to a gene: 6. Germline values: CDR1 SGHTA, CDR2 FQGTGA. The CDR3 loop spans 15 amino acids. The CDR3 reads CASSLMAGGVNEQFF. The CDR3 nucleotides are TGTGCCAGCAGCTTAATGGCGGGAGGTGTGAATGAGCAGTTCTTC.